The T cell receptor (beta chain) under discussion was sequenced for a study of beta chain features in type 1 diabetes. Findings and limits, study-wide: Patients' naive, central memory and Treg TCRB repertoires seemed closer to one another than those of healthy donors. Type 1 diabetes patients had VDJ junctions that carried fewer insertions and more deletions.

The CDR3 contains 15 residues. Losses at the gene ends were 1 base for V and 4 bases for J; bases not matched to a gene: 5. Germline-derived CDR1 and CDR2 are MGHRA and YSYEKL. This clone has only one observation. The target antigen is unknown. This same CDR3 is encoded by further DNA sequences in the sample. What was sequenced were expressed TCRB transcripts, since all of the isolated RNA had been reverse transcribed. Profiling relied on immunoSEQ multiplex PCR, and the TCRdb table lists in-frame clones only, not all of them. In the table there are hundreds of thousands of clones, roughly a sixth of which are singletons.

Sample: naive CD4+ T cells from blood. The chain carries TRBV4-1 and TRBJ2-3; 7 nucleotides line up with TRBD2. The source of this sequence is a woman aged 18-29 years in good health. The CDR3 reads CASSQVGLAADTQYF. The CDR3, as DNA: TGCGCCAGCAGCCAAGTGGGCCTAGCGGCAGATACGCAGTATTTT.